This T cell receptor beta chain was captured in a study of human T cells and chemical hapten exposure. Germline V lookup: CDR1 SGHRS, CDR2 YFSETQ. V dropped 2 bases and J dropped 0; count of bases not matched to a gene: 13. The CDR3 has 20 amino acids. The time point was: patch test 3, about 24 weeks after DPC sensitization. Treatment given: therapeutic diphenylcyclopropenone sensitization with weekly scalp DPC. This clonotype was seen only a few times. Antigen unknown. Study-level points and caveats: Unchanged with DPC sensitization were TCRs above 1 in 1000 frequency.

TCRdb used MiXCR to reprocess the RACE reads, holding one entry per CDR3 protein. The sample records 95,000 to 150,000 distinct CDR3 sequences, approximately 11% being singletons. The genes are TRBV5-1 and TRBJ2-6; 8 bases fit TRBD2. Sequences were derived from whole blood, sampled in connection with sensitization to the hapten diphenylcyclopropenone (DPC). This receptor was taken from a woman aged 45-60 years with alopecia areata. Some clones in this sample may be carry-over from other donors' samples. CDR3 nucleotide sequence: TGCGCCAGCAGCTTAAGTCTAGCGGGCAGGAAAGGCTCTGGGGCCAACGTCCTGACTTTC. This sequence encodes CASSLSLAGRKGSGANVLTF. Based on the CDR3 plus reference TRBV5-1 and TRBJ2-6, the full variable domain is KAGVTQTPRYLIKTRGQQVTLSCSPISGHRSVSWYQQTPGQGLQFLFEYFSETQRNKGNFPGRFSGRQFSNSRSEMNVSTLELGDSALYLCASSLSLAGRKGSGANVLTFGAGSRLTVL.